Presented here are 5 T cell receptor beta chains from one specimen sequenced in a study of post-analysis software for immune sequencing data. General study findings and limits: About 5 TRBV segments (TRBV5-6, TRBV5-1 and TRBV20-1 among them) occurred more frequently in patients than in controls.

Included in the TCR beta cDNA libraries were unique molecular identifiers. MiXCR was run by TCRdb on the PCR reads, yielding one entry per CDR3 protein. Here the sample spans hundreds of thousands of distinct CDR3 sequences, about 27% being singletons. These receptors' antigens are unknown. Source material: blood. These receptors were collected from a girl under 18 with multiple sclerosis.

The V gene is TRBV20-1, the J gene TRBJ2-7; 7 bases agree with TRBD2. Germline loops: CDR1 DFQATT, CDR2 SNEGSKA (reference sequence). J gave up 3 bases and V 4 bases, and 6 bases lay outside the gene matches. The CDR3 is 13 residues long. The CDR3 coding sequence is TGCAGTGCTAAGCGACTAGCCTACTACGAGCAGTACTTC. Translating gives CSAKRLAYYEQYF.

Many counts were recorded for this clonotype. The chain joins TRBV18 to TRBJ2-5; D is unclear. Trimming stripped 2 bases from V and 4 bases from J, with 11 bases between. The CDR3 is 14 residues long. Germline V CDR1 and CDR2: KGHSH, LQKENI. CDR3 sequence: CASSPSTIGETQYF. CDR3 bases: TGTGCCAGCTCACCATCCACGATTGGAGAGACCCAGTACTTC.

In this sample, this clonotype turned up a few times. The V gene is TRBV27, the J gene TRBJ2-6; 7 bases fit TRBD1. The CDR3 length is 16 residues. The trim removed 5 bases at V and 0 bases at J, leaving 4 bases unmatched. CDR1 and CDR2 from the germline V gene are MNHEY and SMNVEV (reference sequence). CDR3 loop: CASSQQGYSGANVLTF. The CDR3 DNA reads TGTGCCAGCAGTCAACAGGGGTACTCTGGGGCCAACGTCCTGACTTTC.

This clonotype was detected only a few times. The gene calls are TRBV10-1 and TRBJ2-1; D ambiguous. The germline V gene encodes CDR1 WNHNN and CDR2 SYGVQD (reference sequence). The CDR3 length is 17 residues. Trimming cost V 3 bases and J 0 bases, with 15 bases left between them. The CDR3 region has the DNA TGCGCCAGCAGTGATGGTTTAGGATCCAGCTCCTACAATGAGCAGTTCTTC. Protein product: CASSDGLGSSSYNEQFF.

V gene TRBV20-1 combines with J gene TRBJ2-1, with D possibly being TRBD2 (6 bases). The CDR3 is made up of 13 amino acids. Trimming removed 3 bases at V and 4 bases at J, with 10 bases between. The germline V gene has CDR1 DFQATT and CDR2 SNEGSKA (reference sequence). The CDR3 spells CSASGTSYNEQFF. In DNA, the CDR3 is TGCAGTGCTAGCGGGACTTCGTACAATGAGCAGTTCTTC.